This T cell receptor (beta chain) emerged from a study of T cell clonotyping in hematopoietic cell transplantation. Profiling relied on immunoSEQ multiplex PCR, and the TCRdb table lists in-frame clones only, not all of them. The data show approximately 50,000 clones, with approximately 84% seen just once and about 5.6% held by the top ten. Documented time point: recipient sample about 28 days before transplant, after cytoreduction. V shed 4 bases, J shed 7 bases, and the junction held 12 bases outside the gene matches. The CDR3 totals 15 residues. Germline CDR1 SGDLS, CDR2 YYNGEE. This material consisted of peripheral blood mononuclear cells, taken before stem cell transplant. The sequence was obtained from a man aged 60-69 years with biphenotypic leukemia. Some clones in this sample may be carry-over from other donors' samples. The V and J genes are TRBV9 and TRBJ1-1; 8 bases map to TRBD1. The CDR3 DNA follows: TGTGCCAGCAGCCTTATCCCAGGGGGCTTCGGTGAAGCTTTCTTT. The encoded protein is CASSLIPGGFGEAFF.